The next 7 T cell receptor beta chains were all read from a single sample in a study of molecular identifiers for immune sequencing clone quantification. Using its own MiXCR run on the PCR reads, TCRdb lists one record per CDR3 protein. The profile covers approximately 670,000 distinct CDR3 sequences, with just under 20% appearing a single time and roughly 0.9% taken by the ten largest. Sequenced material: naive CD8+ T cells from blood, with Jurkat cell RNA spiked in. The subset is: FACS-sorted CD8+CD4-CCR7+CD45RA+ naive T cells. Receptors were obtained from a human donor in good health. Some libraries in this study had Jurkat cell RNA spiked in.

This clonotype was found many times. In DNA form, the CDR3 reads TGTGCCAGTAGTGAACGCCCTCCAGGACTCATGAACACTGAAGCTTTCTTT. Residues: CASSERPPGLMNTEAFF. This sequence joins TRBV12-3 or TRBV12-4 and TRBJ1-1; D unclear. The CDR3 contains 17 residues. Deletions cut 9 bases from V and 0 bases from J, with 23 bases between.

This CDR3 reads CASSERASGSSYNEQFF. Here the CDR3 DNA reads TGTGCCAGCAGCGAGAGGGCTAGCGGGAGCTCCTACAATGAGCAGTTCTTC. The chain links TRBV9 to TRBJ2-1; 10 bases are shared with TRBD2. The CDR3 totals 17 residues. Trimming removed 3 bases from V and 0 bases from J; junction bases left unmatched: 6. Germline V gene data show CDR1 as SGDLS and CDR2 as YYNGEE.

This clonotype occurred many times. The chain links TRBV7-2 to TRBJ2-3, with D tentatively TRBD2 (6 bases). The V and J ends lost 6 bases and 4 bases respectively, with 14 bases between them. The CDR3 sequence is 14 residues long. CDR1 and CDR2 (germline): SGHTA, FQGNSA. CDR3 in amino acids: CASSTSGYPDTQYF. The CDR3 nucleotides are TGTGCCAGCAGTACAAGCGGGTACCCAGATACGCAGTATTTT.

This clonotype was seen many times. V usage is TRBV7-8 and J usage is TRBJ2-7; 10 bases line up with TRBD1. V shed 6 bases, J shed 10 bases, and the junction held 12 bases outside the gene matches. This CDR3 is 14 amino acids long. The germline CDR1 and CDR2 sequences are SGHVS and FQNEAQ. This chain's CDR3 is CASRPWGQGNFQYF. In DNA, the CDR3 is TGTGCCAGCAGGCCATGGGGACAGGGGAATTTTCAGTACTTC.

This clonotype was counted at least ten times. The rearrangement joins TRBV29-1 to TRBJ2-7; tentative D call: TRBD1 (6 bases). V gave up 1 base and J gave up 2 bases, with 12 bases separating them. Germline-derived CDR1 and CDR2 are SQVTM and ANQGSEA. The CDR3 consists of 14 residues. The CDR3: CSVEGGRRPYEQYF. Here the CDR3 DNA reads TGCAGCGTTGAAGGGGGGCGCAGACCCTACGAGCAGTACTTC.

The chain recombines TRBV4-1 with TRBJ2-5; tentatively, D is TRBD2 (5 bases). The CDR3 is 17 amino acids. CDR1 is MGHRA and CDR2 is YSYEKL in the germline V gene. V was cut by 0 bases and J by 4 bases, with 18 bases left in between. The DNA for the CDR3 is TGCGCCAGCAGCCAAGATACGGCCACGGGGTATGGAGAGACCCAGTACTTC. This sequence encodes CASSQDTATGYGETQYF.

Comment on this clonotype: One base away lies a much larger clone, so this may be a sequencing read error. The chain joins TRBV2 to TRBJ2-7, with a possible D match to TRBD2 (6 bases). The length of the CDR3 is 12 residues. Germline CDR1 SNHLY, CDR2 FYNNEI. Trimming pared 11 bases from V and 2 bases from J, leaving 13 bases between. This CDR3 is CAGDGGTYEQYF. CDR3 bases: TGTGCCGGCGACGGGGGTACCTACGAGCAGTACTTC.